The 23 T cell receptor beta chains in this list originate from one sample, sequenced in a study of blood T cell repertoires in COVID-19. The table came from immunoSEQ multiplex PCR; TCRdb's copy has only in-frame clones and leaves some out. Here the sample spans about 97,000 clones, approximately 90% being singletons. Sequencing was carried out using peripheral blood. The origin of the receptors is a man aged 55 to 70 with acute or convalescent COVID-19.

This clone was seen a few times. The gene calls are TRBV6-5 and TRBJ1-1; TRBD1 is a possible D gene (5 bases). Per germline, CDR1 MNHEY and CDR2 SVGAGI. V lost 7 bases and J 4 bases, leaving 13 bases between the germline ends. The CDR3 sequence is 13 residues long. The CDR3 loop reads CASTEGVSTEAFF. In DNA, the CDR3 is TGTGCCAGCACCGAAGGGGTTTCCACTGAAGCTTTCTTT.

The chain links TRBV7-9 to TRBJ2-3; TRBD2 matches at 10 bases. J lost 6 bases, V lost 4 bases, and 7 bases had no gene match. This CDR3 is 15 amino acids long. Germline CDR1 is SEHNR and CDR2 is FQNEAQ (reference sequence). CDR3 sequence (DNA): TGTGCCAGCAGCTCTAGCGGGGGTAGGGGGGATACGCAGTATTTT. Translation gives CASSSSGGRGDTQYF.

The gene calls are TRBV28 and TRBJ1-3; the D gene is possibly TRBD1 (6 bases). Germline V gene sequence: CDR1 MDHEN, CDR2 SYDVKM. The germline V and J ends were trimmed by 6 bases and 0 bases, with 15 bases remaining between them. The CDR3 spans 16 residues. The DNA of the CDR3 is TGTGCCAGCAGCCCAGGGGTCAGATTCTCTGGAAACACCATATATTTT. Protein sequence: CASSPGVRFSGNTIYF.

The CDR3 reads CASRRTGSATNEKLFF. The CDR3 DNA follows: TGTGCCAGCAGACGGACAGGGAGTGCAACTAATGAAAAACTGTTTTTT. The genes are TRBV5-7 and TRBJ1-4; 8 nucleotides align to TRBD1. TRBV5-7 is given ORF status, its function remaining uncertain. The CDR3 sequence is 16 residues long. V trimming: 5 bases; J trimming: 0 bases; junction bases outside the gene matches: 6.

This chain uses TRBV6-2 or TRBV6-3 with TRBJ1-5; D uncertain. Deletions cut 3 bases from V and 2 bases from J, with 26 bases between. In germline, CDR1 is MNHEY, CDR2 SVGEGT. This CDR3 is built from 20 residues. CDR3 sequence reads: CASSYYFGRSGKVGNQPQHF. CDR3 DNA: TGTGCCAGCAGTTATTATTTCGGGAGGTCCGGGAAGGTCGGCAATCAGCCCCAGCATTTT.

The V gene is TRBV7-2, the J gene TRBJ1-1, with a weak D call TRBD1 (5 bases). V gave up 7 bases and J gave up 4 bases, with 16 bases separating them. Germline CDR1 reads SGHTA; CDR2 reads FQGNSA. The CDR3 runs 14 residues. The CDR3 sequence: CASTFTLQGTEAFF. CDR3 in DNA: TGTGCCAGCACCTTTACCCTCCAGGGCACTGAAGCTTTCTTT. Full variable domain (missing parts from reference TRBV7-2 and TRBJ1-1): GAGVSQSPSNKVTEKGKDVELRCDPISGHTALYWYRQSLGQGLEFLIYFQGNSAPDKSGLPSDRFSAERTGGSVSTLTIQRTQQEDSAVYLCASTFTLQGTEAFFGQGTRLTVV.

This clone was found once. An end of the junction differs from the germline gene, which may be a read error. V and J are TRBV3-1 (or the pseudogene TRBV3-2) and TRBJ1-2, with D unclear. This CDR3 has 13 amino acids. Germline V gene sequence: CDR1 LGHDT, CDR2 YNNKEL (reference sequence). CDR3 coding DNA: TGTGCCAGCAGCCAAGATGGTCGGGAAGGCTGCACCTTC. This translates into CASSQDGREGCTF.

The CDR3 DNA follows: TGTGCCAGCTCGGGACAGCGACAAGAGACCCAGTACTTC. Residues: CASSGQRQETQYF. The chain couples TRBV12-3 or TRBV12-4 to TRBJ2-5; 7 bases agree with TRBD1. The CDR3 spans 13 residues. The V segment lost 8 bases and the J segment 2 bases; nucleotides outside the gene matches: 5.

This clone was found a few times. The CDR3 DNA sequence: TGTGCCAGCAGCTTGGCCGGGAACTCCTACAATGAGCAGTTCTTC. Its translation is CASSLAGNSYNEQFF. The genes are TRBV5-5 and TRBJ2-1; D is possibly TRBD2 (5 bases). The CDR3 sequence is 15 residues long. The V end was cut by 0 bases, the J end by 0 bases, with 7 bases between. CDR1 is SGHKS and CDR2 is YYEKEE in the germline V gene (reference sequence).

The chain carries TRBV7-2 and TRBJ1-2; D might be TRBD1 (6 bases). V was pared by 4 bases and J by 4 bases, with 16 bases between. The length of the CDR3 is 15 residues. Germline loops: CDR1 SGHTA, CDR2 FQGNSA. DNA of the CDR3: TGTGCCAGCAGCTCATCCGGGGGGGGCGGCTATGGCTACACCTTC. This gives the protein CASSSSGGGGYGYTF.

The V gene is TRBV2, the J gene TRBJ2-2; 9 bases are shared with TRBD1. The trim removed 4 bases at V and 3 bases at J, leaving 6 bases unmatched. This CDR3 region has 16 residues. Germline CDR1 is SNHLY and CDR2 is FYNNEI. CDR3 sequence: CASSGQGTGYTGELFF. CDR3 sequence (DNA): TGTGCCAGCAGTGGGCAGGGGACAGGGTACACCGGGGAGCTGTTTTTT.

In its sample, this clone was seen a few times. This rearrangement joins TRBV19 to TRBJ1-5, with 9 bases matching TRBD1. V lost 6 bases and J lost 6; bases outside the gene matches: 9. Germline loops: CDR1 LNHDA, CDR2 SQIVND (reference sequence). This CDR3 is built from 15 residues. CDR3 DNA: TGTGCCAGTAGAAGGGACAGGGTAGAGAGTCAGCCCCAGCATTTT. Translating gives CASRRDRVESQPQHF.

The CDR3 sequence is CASSLAGGTPLDTQYF. The CDR3 region has the DNA TGTGCCAGCAGTTTAGCGGGGGGTACTCCCTTGGATACGCAGTATTTT. V usage is TRBV6-5 and J usage is TRBJ2-3; 10 bases map to TRBD2. This CDR3 spans 16 amino acids. With V trimmed by 4 bases and J by 6 bases, 10 bases remained unmatched. From germline, CDR1 is MNHEY and CDR2 SVGAGI.

This sequence joins TRBV10-3 and TRBJ2-4, with D perhaps TRBD1 (5 bases). This CDR3 contains 14 residues. Germline V gene data show CDR1 as ENHRY and CDR2 as SYGVKD. V lost 8 bases to trimming and J lost 3 bases, with 14 bases between them. This CDR3 reads CAIAQGRDKNIQYF. CDR3 coding DNA: TGTGCCATCGCTCAGGGTAGGGACAAAAACATTCAGTACTTC.

The chain couples TRBV10-3 to TRBJ2-3; TRBD2 matches 7 bases. The CDR3 extends over 14 amino acids. V shed 7 bases, J shed 5 bases, and the junction held 9 bases outside the gene matches. Germline assignment: CDR1 ENHRY and CDR2 SYGVKD. CDR3 DNA: TGTGCCATCAATCACCAGCGGGGAGAAGATACGCAGTATTTT. This codes for CAINHQRGEDTQYF.

The sample holds a few counts of this clone. J is TRBJ1-2 and V is TRBV7-2; TRBD1 aligns across 9 bases. Germline values: CDR1 SGHTA, CDR2 FQGNSA. The J segment lost 5 bases and the V segment lost 4 bases, leaving 8 bases of the junction unmatched. CDR3 length: 15 amino acids. CDR3 in amino acids: CASSSSGTGSYGYTF. The CDR3, as DNA: TGTGCCAGCAGCTCGAGCGGGACAGGGAGTTATGGCTACACCTTC.

Written as DNA, the CDR3 is TGTGCCAGCAGTTCGGGGGTATTGTCACCCCTCCACTTT. This codes for CASSSGVLSPLHF. The V call is TRBV2, the J call TRBJ1-6, with a possible D match to TRBD1 (5 bases). The V end was cut by 5 bases, the J end by 10 bases, with 12 bases between. Germline V gene data show CDR1 as SNHLY and CDR2 as FYNNEI. This CDR3 comprises 13 residues.

The rearrangement links TRBV20-1 to TRBJ1-2; D remains ambiguous. Per the germline V gene, CDR1 is DFQATT and CDR2 is SNEGSKA (reference sequence). This CDR3 is 11 amino acids long. Trimming left V 3 bases short and J 6 bases short, with 8 bases between. CDR3 sequence reads: CSARGQNGYTF. The CDR3 DNA reads as TGCAGTGCTAGGGGCCAGAATGGCTACACCTTC.

The chain employs TRBV19 and TRBJ1-6; TRBD1 matches 10 bases. The germline V gene encodes CDR1 LNHDA and CDR2 SQIVND (reference sequence). Trimming took 0 bases from V and 10 from J; bases not matched to a gene: 6. This CDR3 has 16 residues. CDR3 loop: CASSIDGDRGRSPLHF. DNA of the CDR3: TGTGCCAGTAGTATAGATGGGGACAGGGGAAGATCACCCCTCCACTTT.

CDR3 sequence: CASSEDMTLPQPQHF. CDR3 nucleotides: TGCGCCAGCAGCGAGGACATGACCCTACCTCAGCCCCAGCATTTT. The J gene is TRBJ1-5, the V gene TRBV10-2; TRBD1 might be the D (5 bases). Germline values: CDR1 WSHSY, CDR2 SAAADI. V lost 6 bases and J lost 6, with 18 bases in between. The CDR3 totals 15 residues.

This sequence joins TRBV3-1 (or the pseudogene TRBV3-2) and TRBJ1-6; tentative D call: TRBD1 (6 bases). There are 16 residues in the CDR3. Trimming removed 6 bases from V and 0 bases from J, with 12 bases in between. Germline CDR1 reads LGHDT; CDR2 reads YNNKEL (reference sequence). CDR3 coding DNA: TGTGCCAGCAGACGGACAGCGAGCTCCTATAATTCACCCCTCCACTTT. This encodes CASRRTASSYNSPLHF.

V usage is TRBV7-9 and J usage is TRBJ1-5, with D tentatively TRBD1 (5 bases). The CDR3 spans 15 residues. V lost 0 bases to trimming and J lost 9 bases, with 15 bases between them. Germline V gene data show CDR1 as SEHNR and CDR2 as FQNEAQ (reference sequence). The chain's CDR3 is CASSLAGLSGGPQHF. The CDR3 nucleotides are TGTGCCAGCAGCTTAGCGGGATTGTCCGGGGGGCCCCAGCATTTT.

The genes are TRBV5-1 and TRBJ1-1; maybe TRBD1 (5 bases). Per germline, CDR1 SGHRS and CDR2 YFSETQ. CDR3 size: 15 residues. V lost 4 bases and J lost 3, with 16 bases in between. CDR3 sequence reads: CASSMPTGGYTEAFF. CDR3 bases: TGCGCCAGCAGCATGCCGACCGGGGGGTACACTGAAGCTTTCTTT.